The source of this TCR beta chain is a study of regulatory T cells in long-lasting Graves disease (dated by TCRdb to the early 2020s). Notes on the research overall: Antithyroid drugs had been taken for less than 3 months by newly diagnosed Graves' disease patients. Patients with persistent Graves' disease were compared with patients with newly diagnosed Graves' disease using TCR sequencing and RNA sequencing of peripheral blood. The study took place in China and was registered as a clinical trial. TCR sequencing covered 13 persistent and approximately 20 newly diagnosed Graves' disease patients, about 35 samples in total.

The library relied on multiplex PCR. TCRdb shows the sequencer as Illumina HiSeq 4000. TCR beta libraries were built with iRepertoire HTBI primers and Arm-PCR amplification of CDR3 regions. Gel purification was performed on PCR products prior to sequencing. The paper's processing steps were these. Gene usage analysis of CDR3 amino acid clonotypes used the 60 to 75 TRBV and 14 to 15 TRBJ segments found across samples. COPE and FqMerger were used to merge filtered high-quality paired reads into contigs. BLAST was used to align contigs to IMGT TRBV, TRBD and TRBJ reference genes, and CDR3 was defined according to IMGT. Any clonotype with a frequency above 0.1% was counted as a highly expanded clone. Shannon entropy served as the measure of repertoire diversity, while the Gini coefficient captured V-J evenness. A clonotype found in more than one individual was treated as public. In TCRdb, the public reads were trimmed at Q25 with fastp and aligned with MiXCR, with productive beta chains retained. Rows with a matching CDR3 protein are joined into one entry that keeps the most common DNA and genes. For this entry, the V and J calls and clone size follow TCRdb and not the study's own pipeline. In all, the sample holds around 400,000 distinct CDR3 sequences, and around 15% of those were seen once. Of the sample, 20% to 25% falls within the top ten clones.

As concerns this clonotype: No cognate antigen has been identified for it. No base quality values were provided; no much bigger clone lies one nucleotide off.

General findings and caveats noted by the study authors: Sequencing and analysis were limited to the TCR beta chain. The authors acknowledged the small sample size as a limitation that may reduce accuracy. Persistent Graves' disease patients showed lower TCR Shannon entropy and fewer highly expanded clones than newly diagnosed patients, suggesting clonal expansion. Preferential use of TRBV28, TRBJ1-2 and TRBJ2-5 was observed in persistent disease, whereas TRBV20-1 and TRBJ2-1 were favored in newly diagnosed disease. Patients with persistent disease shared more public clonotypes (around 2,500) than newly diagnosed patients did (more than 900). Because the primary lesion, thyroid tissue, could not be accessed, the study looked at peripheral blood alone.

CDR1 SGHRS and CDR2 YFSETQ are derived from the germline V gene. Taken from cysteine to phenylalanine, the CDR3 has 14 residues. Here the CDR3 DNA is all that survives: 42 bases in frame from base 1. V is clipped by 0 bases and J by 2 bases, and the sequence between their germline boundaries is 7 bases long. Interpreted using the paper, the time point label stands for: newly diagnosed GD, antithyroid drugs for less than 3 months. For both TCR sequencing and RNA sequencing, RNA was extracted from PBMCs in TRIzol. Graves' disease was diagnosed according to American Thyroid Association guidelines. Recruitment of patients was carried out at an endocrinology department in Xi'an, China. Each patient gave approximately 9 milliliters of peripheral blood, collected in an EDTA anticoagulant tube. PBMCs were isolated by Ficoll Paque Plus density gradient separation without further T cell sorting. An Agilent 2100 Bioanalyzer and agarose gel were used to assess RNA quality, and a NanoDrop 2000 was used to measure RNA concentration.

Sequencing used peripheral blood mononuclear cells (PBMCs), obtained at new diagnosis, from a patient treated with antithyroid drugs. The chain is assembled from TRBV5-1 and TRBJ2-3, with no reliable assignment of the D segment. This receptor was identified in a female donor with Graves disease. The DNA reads TGCGCCAGCAGCTTGGCCTCCCCCACAGATACGCAGTATTTT. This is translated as CASSLASPTDTQYF.